These 30 T cell receptor beta chains were sequenced from one sample in a study of T cells in Graves' hyperthyroidism and ophthalmopathy. Researchers amplified the TCR beta CDR3 regions from RNA transcripts. First-round RT-PCR targeting the TCR CDR3 was performed with the HTBI primer set. TCRdb ran MiXCR on the multiplex PCR reads and lists one entry per CDR3 protein. Here the sample spans 350,000 to 400,000 distinct CDR3 sequences, 19% being singletons. Sequencing was done on a sample of blood. The receptor source for this set is a woman younger than 35 with Graves' hyperthyroidism.

This clonotype was detected ten times or more. This sequence may be a read error, since a much larger clone differs from it by one base. CDR3 coding DNA: TGTGTCAGCAGTTTTCACAAAGGGAACACTGAAGCTTTCTTT. It encodes CVSSFHKGNTEAFF. The V and J genes are TRBV12-3 or TRBV12-4 and TRBJ1-1, with unresolved D. The CDR3 totals 14 residues.

This clonotype has at least ten counts. The V call is TRBV6-5, the J call TRBJ1-1; D is uncertain. The CDR3 has 14 residues. Germline V gives CDR1 MNHEY, CDR2 SVGAGI. Trimming left V 5 bases short and J 3 bases short, with 13 bases between. CDR3 DNA: TGTGCCAGCAGTCCCGGGGAACCCTACACTGAAGCTTTCTTT. This codes for CASSPGEPYTEAFF.

This clonotype was counted ten times or more. The genes are TRBV12-3 or TRBV12-4 and TRBJ2-5, with a possible D match to TRBD2 (6 bases). With 6 bases removed from V and 3 bases from J, the gap between germline ends came to 11 bases. This CDR3 is built from 13 residues. The DNA for the CDR3 is TGTGCCAGCAGCGGAATAGCGGAAGAGACCCAGTACTTC. It codes for CASSGIAEETQYF.

This clonotype was detected many times. An end of the junction differs from the germline gene, which may be a read error. This rearrangement joins TRBV27 to TRBJ1-5; D possibly corresponds to TRBD1 (5 bases). The CDR3 extends over 13 amino acids. Germline assignment: CDR1 MNHEY and CDR2 SMNVEV (reference sequence). The CDR3 sequence: CASSTRGNQPQHF. The CDR3 nucleotides are TGCGCCAGCAGCACCAGGGGCAATCAGCCCCAGCATTTT.

The rearrangement links TRBV15 to TRBJ1-5; D gene unclear. V lost 6 bases, J lost 3 bases, and 18 bases lay in between. Looked up from germline, CDR1 is LNHNV and CDR2 is YYDKDF (reference sequence). The CDR3 length is 16 residues. CDR3 in DNA: TGTGCCACCAGTAAAGCTAACGACAAGTACAATCAGCCCCAGCATTTT. This gives the protein CATSKANDKYNQPQHF.

This clonotype was counted ten times or more. V usage is TRBV12-3 or TRBV12-4 and J usage is TRBJ1-5; D unresolved. V was shortened by 5 bases and J by 4 bases, with 9 bases between the two germline ends. The CDR3 loop spans 13 amino acids. The CDR3 is CASSVTKNQPQHF. CDR3 nucleotides: TGTGCCAGCAGTGTTACAAAAAATCAGCCCCAGCATTTT.

This clonotype appeared many times. The chain carries TRBV5-1 and TRBJ2-5; unclear D gene. Deletions cut 4 bases from V and 1 base from J, with 14 bases between. The CDR3 contains 15 residues. Germline loops: CDR1 SGHRS, CDR2 YFSETQ. The CDR3 reads CASSGGTRSQETQYF. The CDR3 DNA sequence: TGCGCCAGCAGCGGCGGTACAAGGAGCCAAGAGACCCAGTACTTC.

This clonotype occurred many times. This chain joins TRBV20-1 and TRBJ1-1; D is ambiguous. V lost 3 bases to trimming and J lost 11 bases, with 16 bases between them. The CDR3 has 12 amino acids. Looked up from germline, CDR1 is DFQATT and CDR2 is SNEGSKA (reference sequence). CDR3 coding DNA: TGCAGTGCTAGCTTTGAACGGCGGACGGCTTTCTTT. Translated, it gives CSASFERRTAFF.

This clonotype was counted many times. The chain couples TRBV5-1 to TRBJ1-2; no clear D. The CDR3 covers 13 residues. The germline CDR1 and CDR2 sequences are SGHRS and YFSETQ. The V and J ends lost 1 base and 6 bases respectively, with 10 bases between them. The DNA of the CDR3 is TGCGCCAGCAGCTTGAAGGATATAGATGGCTACACCTTC. Residues: CASSLKDIDGYTF.

This rearrangement joins TRBV20-1 to TRBJ2-7; 9 positions match TRBD1. The CDR3 has 16 residues. Germline CDR1 DFQATT, CDR2 SNEGSKA (reference sequence). V gave up 0 bases and J gave up 3 bases; unmatched junction bases: 9. CDR3 region: CSARERTGGPLYEQYF. The CDR3, as DNA: TGCAGTGCTAGAGAAAGAACAGGGGGCCCCCTCTACGAGCAGTACTTC.

This chain links TRBV11-1 with TRBJ2-7, with D perhaps matching TRBD1 (6 bases). V was trimmed by 4 bases and J by 2 bases, leaving 15 bases between them. The CDR3 has 15 amino acids. From germline, CDR1 is SGHAT and CDR2 FQDESV (reference sequence). Here the CDR3 reads CASSSFLDSTYEQYF. In nucleotides, the CDR3 is TGTGCCAGCAGCTCCTTCTTGGACAGCACCTACGAGCAGTACTTC.

The V call is TRBV6-1, the J call TRBJ1-3; D unclear. The CDR3 contains 14 residues. Germline V lookup: CDR1 MNHNS, CDR2 SASEGT. The V end was cut by 4 bases, the J end by 8 bases, with 15 bases between. The CDR3 DNA reads as TGTGCCAGCAGTGTGTCGTGGCAGCGAGACACCATATATTTT. Its protein is CASSVSWQRDTIYF.

This clonotype was recorded a few times. The J gene is TRBJ2-7, the V gene TRBV4-1, with D possibly being TRBD1 or TRBD2 (6 bases each). Germline V gives CDR1 MGHRA, CDR2 YSYEKL. Trimming removed 0 bases at V and 7 bases at J, with 13 bases between. The CDR3 contains 14 residues. The CDR3 DNA reads as TGCGCCAGCAGCCAAGAGCCGGGGGCAGGAGAGCAGTACTTC. Translation gives CASSQEPGAGEQYF.

The table lists this clonotype with a few counts. The V and J genes are TRBV7-9 and TRBJ1-2; TRBD1 matches at 11 bases. Trimming at V came to 4 bases and at J to 5 bases, leaving 6 bases not matched to a gene. Per germline, CDR1 SEHNR and CDR2 FQNEAQ (reference sequence). The CDR3 runs 15 residues. CDR3 protein: CASSSWTGGDYGYTF. The CDR3, as DNA: TGTGCCAGCAGCTCCTGGACAGGGGGCGATTATGGCTACACCTTC. Together with reference TRBV7-9 and TRBJ1-2, the CDR3 gives the full variable domain: DTGVSQNPRHKITKRGQNVTFRCDPISEHNRLYWYRQTLGQGPEFLTYFQNEAQLEKSRLLSDRFSAERPKGSFSTLEIQRTEQGDSAMYLCASSSWTGGDYGYTFGSGTRLTVV.

The J gene is TRBJ2-5, the V gene TRBV10-2, with TRBD1 matching 7 bases. Trimming removed 6 bases from V and 5 bases from J; junction bases left unmatched: 12. CDR3 size: 15 residues. Germline assignment: CDR1 WSHSY and CDR2 SAAADI. Here the CDR3 reads CASRLDRQGWETQYF. Written as DNA, the CDR3 is TGCGCCAGCAGACTAGATCGACAGGGTTGGGAGACCCAGTACTTC.

This clonotype was recorded many times. V is TRBV10-3 and J is TRBJ1-2, with 8 bases fitting TRBD1. The V gene end was trimmed by 4 bases and the J gene end by 2 bases; junction bases not matched to a gene: 9. This CDR3 contains 16 residues. The germline V gene encodes CDR1 ENHRY and CDR2 SYGVKD. DNA of the CDR3: TGTGCCATCAGTGGTGGGGACAGGCGACCAAACTATGGCTACACCTTC. It codes for CAISGGDRRPNYGYTF.

This clonotype was recorded many times. V usage is TRBV27 and J usage is TRBJ2-7; a possible D gene is TRBD1 (6 bases). CDR3 size: 11 residues. Trimming shortened V by 8 bases and J by 5 bases, and 10 bases separated the two germline ends. CDR1 MNHEY and CDR2 SMNVEV come from the germline V gene (reference sequence). CDR3 nucleotides: TGTGCCAGCTCCAGGGGTAACGAGCAGTACTTC. The encoded protein is CASSRGNEQYF.

This clonotype was recorded at least ten times. This rearrangement joins TRBV6-2 or TRBV6-3 to TRBJ2-7, with D perhaps TRBD1 or TRBD2 (5 bases each). The CDR3 has 14 residues. CDR1 and CDR2 from the germline V gene are MNHEY and SVGEGT. V was shortened by 2 bases and J by 6 bases, with 14 bases between the two germline ends. Here the CDR3 reads CASSYGTEGSEQYF. CDR3 nucleotide sequence: TGTGCCAGCAGTTACGGGACCGAGGGGAGCGAGCAGTACTTC.

This clonotype was counted many times. The rearrangement uses TRBV20-1 and TRBJ1-5; D is undetermined. CDR1 is DFQATT and CDR2 is SNEGSKA in the germline V gene (reference sequence). There are 15 residues in the CDR3. V was clipped by 0 bases and J by 3 bases, with 12 bases between them. CDR3 sequence reads: CSAREPARINQPQHF. The CDR3 DNA is TGCAGTGCTAGAGAACCAGCCCGGATCAATCAGCCCCAGCATTTT.

This clonotype was recorded at least ten times. This rearrangement joins TRBV2 to TRBJ1-1, with D unresolved. This CDR3 region has 14 residues. V was trimmed by 4 bases and J by 1 base, leaving 10 bases between them. CDR1 is SNHLY, CDR2 FYNNEI, per germline. The CDR3 nucleotides are TGTGCCAGCAGTGGGATCGGTAGGAACACTGAAGCTTTCTTT. Translation gives CASSGIGRNTEAFF.

This clonotype has ten or more counts. This chain joins TRBV6-1 and TRBJ2-7; TRBD1 or TRBD2 may be the D gene (5 bases each). The CDR3 is 14 amino acids. Looked up from germline, CDR1 is MNHNS and CDR2 is SASEGT. Trimming cost V 2 bases and J 6 bases, with 14 bases left between them. In DNA, the CDR3 is TGTGCCAGCAGTGAATTGGGCAGGGCGGGCGAGCAGTACTTC. Translation: CASSELGRAGEQYF.

This clonotype was recorded at least ten times. The chain employs TRBV28 and TRBJ1-5; the D is unclear. Trimming took off 3 bases at V and 4 bases at J, with 4 bases between the two ends. CDR3 length: 12 amino acids. The germline V gene encodes CDR1 MDHEN and CDR2 SYDVKM. The CDR3 region is CASSFLNQPQHF. The CDR3 DNA sequence: TGTGCCAGCAGTTTCCTTAATCAGCCCCAGCATTTT. The full variable domain, in which reference TRBV28 and TRBJ1-5 provide the parts outside the CDR3, is DVKVTQSSRYLVKRTGEKVFLECVQDMDHENMFWYRQDPGLGLRLIYFSYDVKMKEKGDIPEGYSVSREKKERFSLILESASTNQTSMYLCASSFLNQPQHFGDGTRLSIL.

This clonotype was seen at least ten times. The J gene is TRBJ2-5, the V gene TRBV6-1; no clear D. The CDR3 consists of 13 residues. Per the germline V gene, CDR1 is MNHNS and CDR2 is SASEGT. Trimming took 7 bases from V and 5 from J, leaving 14 bases between them. The CDR3 spells CASNAAWVETQYF. The CDR3 DNA is TGTGCCAGCAACGCTGCCTGGGTGGAGACCCAGTACTTC.

This clonotype was counted ten times or more. This rearrangement joins TRBV7-6 to TRBJ2-2; D is possibly TRBD1 (5 bases). The germline V gene encodes CDR1 SGHVS and CDR2 FNYEAQ. This CDR3 is built from 15 residues. V was shortened by 4 bases and J by 1 base, with 10 bases between the two germline ends. The CDR3 here is CASSSQTVNTGELFF. CDR3 in DNA: TGTGCCAGCAGCTCGCAGACAGTGAACACCGGGGAGCTGTTTTTT.

This clonotype was detected a few times. The gene calls are TRBV7-2 and TRBJ2-2; D remains ambiguous. This CDR3 comprises 13 residues. Germline loops: CDR1 SGHTA, CDR2 FQGNSA. V was shortened by 5 bases and J by 6 bases, with 10 bases between the two germline ends. The CDR3 spells CASSLRDSGELFF. CDR3 sequence (DNA): TGTGCCAGCAGCCTAAGGGATTCCGGGGAGCTGTTTTTT.

This clonotype was counted many times. This chain joins TRBV3-1 and TRBJ1-1; D is uncertain. Germline CDR1 and CDR2: LGHDT and YNNKEL (reference sequence). This CDR3 contains 12 residues. V was clipped by 5 bases and J by 7 bases, with 11 bases between them. The CDR3 region has the DNA TGTGCCAGCAGCGGTCCGGGAGATGAAGCTTTCTTT. Translating gives CASSGPGDEAFF.

This clonotype was picked up many times. The chain links TRBV30 to TRBJ1-5, with D possibly TRBD1 on 6 matching bases. The CDR3 length is 16 residues. The germline gives CDR1 GTSNPN, CDR2 SVGIG (reference sequence). Trimming left V 0 bases short and J 1 base short, with 13 bases between. This CDR3 is CAWSVRGRPSNQPQHF. The CDR3 DNA reads as TGTGCCTGGAGTGTGCGGGGGCGACCAAGCAATCAGCCCCAGCATTTT.

The J gene is TRBJ1-1, the V gene TRBV7-8; D may be TRBD1 (5 bases). The CDR3 consists of 14 residues. CDR1 SGHVS and CDR2 FQNEAQ come from the germline V gene. Trimming stripped 5 bases from V and 4 bases from J, with 14 bases between. The CDR3 sequence: CASSEPGRVTEAFF. The CDR3 region has the DNA TGTGCCAGCAGCGAGCCAGGGAGAGTCACTGAAGCTTTCTTT.

This clonotype was found many times. The gene calls are TRBV12-3 or TRBV12-4 and TRBJ1-1; D uncertain. The CDR3 runs 14 residues. Trimming left V 6 bases short and J 5 bases short, with 16 bases between. The CDR3 nucleotides are TGTGCCAGCAGGTCCGAAAGTAGAGGGACTGAAGCTTTCTTT. The encoded protein is CASRSESRGTEAFF.

The V call is TRBV9, the J call TRBJ1-5; D ambiguous. The length of the CDR3 is 14 residues. The V gene's germline CDR1 is SGDLS and CDR2 YYNGEE. V lost 4 bases to trimming and J lost 7 bases, with 15 bases between them. CDR3 bases: TGTGCCAGCAGCTCCCGACGGTCTGAACAGCCCCAGCATTTT. Translated: CASSSRRSEQPQHF. Filled out from reference TRBV9 and TRBJ1-5, the complete variable domain reads DSGVTQTPKHLITATGQRVTLRCSPRSGDLSVYWYQQSLDQGLQFLIQYYNGEERAKGNILERFSAQQFPDLHSELNLSSLELGDSALYFCASSSRRSEQPQHFGDGTRLSIL.